The present TCR beta chain was sequenced within a study of T cells in Graves' hyperthyroidism and ophthalmopathy. Study-level information: Specimen type is peripheral blood, collected at initial diagnosis prior to any treatment.

Germline CDR1 and CDR2: LNHDA and SQIVND (reference sequence). This CDR3 is 11 amino acids long. With 7 bases removed from V and 4 bases from J, the gap between germline ends came to 4 bases. This clonotype occurred many times. Amplification of TCR beta CDR3 regions used RNA as the template. The study used the HTBI primer set for a first-round RT-PCR of the TCR CDR3. TCRdb itself ran the multiplex PCR reads through MiXCR, one entry per CDR3 protein. The repertoire holds around 300,000 distinct CDR3 sequences, with less than 30% as singletons. The sequence was obtained from a man in his forties or fifties with Graves' hyperthyroidism that later progressed to Graves' ophthalmopathy. The sequencing sample was made of blood. The chain is built from TRBV19 and TRBJ2-2; D call uncertain. The CDR3: CASTITGELFF. The CDR3 DNA follows: TGTGCCAGTACCATCACCGGGGAGCTGTTTTTT.